Following are 7 T cell receptor beta chains from one sample sequenced in a study of cytomegalovirus exposure and HLA in healthy donors. PCR primers comprised 60 Vbeta and 13 Jbeta primers. Profiling relied on immunoSEQ multiplex PCR, and the TCRdb table lists in-frame clones only, not all of them. The repertoire holds 75,000 to 95,000 clones, with around 77% as singletons. Sequencing was carried out using PBMCs. The source is a man aged 50 or older in good health and CMV-seronegative.

This clone occurred a few times. The gene calls are TRBV5-1 and TRBJ1-1; tentatively, D is TRBD1 (5 bases). Germline V gene sequence: CDR1 SGHRS, CDR2 YFSETQ. Trimming shortened V by 0 bases and J by 0 bases, and 18 bases separated the two germline ends. The CDR3 contains 18 residues. CDR3 nucleotides: TGCGCCAGCAGCTTGGGGGTTTGGGGGGTTTCCCTGAACACTGAAGCTTTCTTT. This sequence encodes CASSLGVWGVSLNTEAFF.

This clone was recorded once. This chain links TRBV12-5 with TRBJ1-2; 8 nucleotides match TRBD1. V gave up 4 bases and J gave up 8 bases; unmatched junction bases: 9. Germline V gene data show CDR1 as LGHNT and CDR2 as FRNRAP. This CDR3 has 14 residues. The CDR3 here is CASGSPDRESGYTF. The CDR3 DNA sequence: TGTGCTAGTGGTTCCCCGGACAGGGAAAGCGGCTACACCTTC.

V usage is TRBV7-2 and J usage is TRBJ1-1; 7 bases fit TRBD1. Trimming at V came to 3 bases and at J to 4 bases, leaving 8 bases not matched to a gene. The CDR3 sequence is 15 residues long. The germline V gene has CDR1 SGHTA and CDR2 FQGNSA. This CDR3 is CASSFDRTGPTEAFF. In DNA form, the CDR3 reads TGTGCCAGCAGCTTCGATCGGACAGGTCCCACTGAAGCTTTCTTT.

With regard to this clone: The sample contains more than one DNA sequence encoding this CDR3. This sequence joins TRBV29-1 and TRBJ2-3, with D maybe TRBD2 (5 bases). The length of the CDR3 is 12 residues. CDR1 and CDR2 (germline): SQVTM, ANQGSEA. V lost 3 bases and J lost 1, with 5 bases in between. The CDR3: CSVDGGTDTQYF. For the CDR3, the DNA is TGCAGCGTTGACGGGGGCACAGATACGCAGTATTTT.

This clone was detected only once. This sequence joins TRBV19 and TRBJ2-2; tentative D call: TRBD1 (6 bases). Germline CDR1 and CDR2: LNHDA and SQIVND (reference sequence). V was pared by 7 bases and J by 5 bases, with 20 bases between. There are 16 residues in the CDR3. In nucleotides, the CDR3 is TGTGCCAGTACACCAGGCGTAAGACAGGCTACCGGGGAGCTGTTTTTT. It codes for CASTPGVRQATGELFF.

V gene TRBV6-6 combines with J gene TRBJ1-4; 7 nucleotides match TRBD1. The CDR3 length is 15 residues. Germline-derived CDR1 and CDR2 are MNHNY and SVGAGI (reference sequence). V lost 0 bases to trimming and J lost 7 bases; unmatched junction nucleotides: 5. CDR3 protein: CASSYSTGWTEKLFF. The CDR3 nucleotides read TGTGCCAGCAGTTACTCGACAGGGTGGACTGAAAAACTGTTTTTT.

The chain has TRBV4-1 and TRBJ2-7, with 7 bases lining up with TRBD1. Per the germline V gene, CDR1 is MGHRA and CDR2 is YSYEKL. J lost 5 bases, V lost 4 bases, and 11 bases had no gene match. The length of the CDR3 is 15 residues. The CDR3 loop is CASSLHGQGDNEQYF. CDR3 nucleotide sequence: TGCGCCAGCAGCCTCCACGGTCAGGGGGACAACGAGCAGTACTTC.